The clone carrying this T cell receptor delta chain is classed as large. No antigen is known for it. The sample belongs to a study of gammadelta T cells in human blood. Study outcomes and limitations: Polyclonal expansion of innate γδ T cells after birth appeared microbially driven.

V shed 1 base, J shed 0 bases, and the junction held 7 bases outside the gene matches. The CDR3 spans 19 residues. Per germline, CDR1 GEAIGNYY and CDR2 EKD. TCRdb re-called the RT-PCR reads through CATT. The profile shows 300 or so delta-chain clones, 46% of them singletons. Sequenced: Vgamma9Vdelta2 gamma-delta T cells from infant blood. The receptor was isolated from a human donor. The J gene is TRDJ3, the V gene TRDV2, with 8 bases fitting TRDD3. CDR3 sequence: CACDTVSGGSSWDTRQMFF. DNA of the CDR3: TGTGCCTGTGACACGGTATCTGGGGGAAGCTCCTGGGACACCCGACAGATGTTTTTC.